A single T cell receptor (beta chain) is shown here with its context. Its target is not known. It was template switching that added a universal primer site, and there were unique molecular identifiers on the cDNA. In TCRdb, the 5' RACE reads were re-called with MiXCR into one record per CDR3 protein. This repertoire shows 140,000 to 150,000 distinct CDR3 sequences, 3% to 4% found once; its top ten account for roughly 8%. The CDR3 contains 15 residues. Germline loops: CDR1 MNHNS, CDR2 SASEGT. The V end was cut by 6 bases, the J end by 2 bases, with 15 bases between. The entry originates in a study of identical twins. General study findings and limits: Without tracking the same donors, conclusions rested on cross-sectional statistical analysis. Memory repertoires showed no such pattern, whereas abundant cord blood beta clonotypes carried fewer insertions. Modelling underestimated the level of out-of-frame TCR alpha sharing observed in monozygotic twins.

V and J are TRBV6-1 and TRBJ2-3; no firm D call. Material for sequencing was memory T cells sorted from blood. The origin of this receptor is a man aged 18 to 30 in good health. The CDR3 DNA reads as TGTGCCAGCAGGCCCCCTGGAGCAGTCACAGATACGCAGTATTTT. Encoded protein: CASRPPGAVTDTQYF.